Listed below are T cell receptor beta chains from one sample, sequenced in a study of cytomegalovirus exposure and HLA in healthy donors. The method was immunoSEQ multiplex PCR; TCRdb's version includes in-frame clones alone and lacks a portion of them. This table holds about 140,000 clones, about three quarters found once. Source material: PBMCs. The receptor set was obtained from a middle-aged man in good health and CMV-seronegative. CDR3s include the opening cysteine and the closing phenylalanine or tryptophan. Fields, in order: J gene, V gene, CDR3 protein.

>TRBJ2-3|TRBV4-1
CASSPGLFTDTQYF
>TRBJ1-1|TRBV6-1
CASSEIGAKAFF
>TRBJ2-5|TRBV13
CASSLTSTGDQETQYF
>TRBJ2-7|TRBV28
CASSSRLAGGPTAPYEQYF
>TRBJ1-2|TRBV29-1
CSALTGSYGYTF
>TRBJ2-2|TRBV7-9
CASSLVGCRGAVF
>TRBJ1-1|TRBV11-2
CVSSQDRGLNMNTEAFF
>TRBJ2-5|TRBV5-1
CASSLQGTQETQYF
>TRBJ2-7|TRBV28
CASGSPRTGAYEQYF
>TRBJ2-7|TRBV30
CAWSDGIYGQAYEQYF
>TRBJ2-7|TRBV4-1
CASSQGGQGFGEQYF